One sample yielded the 13 T cell receptor beta chains listed below, sequenced in a study of T cells in Graves' hyperthyroidism and ophthalmopathy. There were TCR beta CDR3 regions amplified from RNA transcripts. First-round RT-PCR with HTBI primers amplified the TCR CDR3 region. MiXCR, applied by TCRdb to the multiplex PCR reads, yields one record per CDR3 protein. Here the sample spans approximately 100,000 distinct CDR3 sequences, roughly 37% being singletons. Sequences were obtained from peripheral blood or thyroid tissue (not recorded which). The receptors shown here come from a woman under 40 with Graves' hyperthyroidism.

CDR3 coding DNA: TGTGCCAGCAGTTTTCCGGGACAGGTCTACGAGCAGTACTTC. This gives the protein CASSFPGQVYEQYF. The chain links TRBV9 to TRBJ2-7; 8 bases are a match to TRBD1. Germline CDR1 is SGDLS and CDR2 is YYNGEE. Losses at the gene ends were 5 bases for V and 3 bases for J; bases not matched to a gene: 7. The CDR3 length is 14 residues.

This clonotype has at least ten counts. This chain joins TRBV28 and TRBJ1-2, with a tentative D call TRBD1 (5 bases). Trimming removed 7 bases at V and 4 bases at J, with 19 bases between. CDR3 length equals 15 residues. Germline lookup yields CDR1 MDHEN and CDR2 SYDVKM. CDR3 loop: CASTRLGESVYGYTF. CDR3 in DNA: TGTGCCAGCACACGGCTAGGGGAGTCGGTCTATGGCTACACCTTC.

This clonotype was counted a few times. The chain couples TRBV29-1 to TRBJ2-3; tentative D call: TRBD1 (7 bases). Germline lookup yields CDR1 SQVTM and CDR2 ANQGSEA. This CDR3 has 14 residues. Trimming cost V 6 bases and J 4 bases, with 17 bases left between them. CDR3 DNA sequence: TGCAGCGTCCTTTCCAGGGGGGCGCCAGATACGCAGTATTTT. Encoded protein: CSVLSRGAPDTQYF.

This clonotype was detected a few times. Being one base from a much bigger clone, this may be a read error. The conserved phenylalanine or tryptophan is not found at the CDR3 terminus, so this likely reflects a read error. The chain uses TRBV12-3 or TRBV12-4 and TRBJ1-5; no firm D call. Trimming cost V 5 bases and J 4 bases, with 12 bases left between them. The CDR3 totals 14 residues. The CDR3 bases are TGTGCCAGCAGTAAGGGCTCCGTAAATCAGCCCCAGCATTCT. Encoded protein: CASSKGSVNQPQHS.

The table lists this clonotype with many counts. The gene calls are TRBV5-1 and TRBJ2-2; 12 nucleotides agree with TRBD2. The length of the CDR3 is 17 residues. Per germline, CDR1 SGHRS and CDR2 YFSETQ. The V segment lost 0 bases and the J segment 8 bases; nucleotides outside the gene matches: 8. CDR3 sequence: CASSLDSTSGSRGELFF. DNA for the CDR3: TGCGCCAGCAGCTTGGATTCGACTAGCGGGAGCAGAGGGGAGCTGTTTTTT.

The table lists this clonotype with many counts. The chain has TRBV20-1 and TRBJ1-2; 7 positions agree with TRBD1. The CDR3 spans 13 residues. Germline CDR1 DFQATT, CDR2 SNEGSKA (reference sequence). V was pared by 5 bases and J by 2 bases, with 5 bases of the junction left unmatched. The CDR3 DNA is TGCAGTGCTTCCGGGACAGAGAACTATGGCTACACCTTC. It encodes CSASGTENYGYTF.

This clonotype showed up just a few times. The V gene is TRBV2, the J gene TRBJ1-5; maybe TRBD1 (6 bases). The CDR3 is 18 amino acids. V gave up 5 bases and J gave up 1 base, with 21 bases separating them. Looked up from germline, CDR1 is SNHLY and CDR2 is FYNNEI. CDR3 in amino acids: CASSLSLLGGGSNQPQHF. The CDR3 nucleotides read TGTGCCAGCAGTTTATCTTTACTAGGGGGGGGGAGCAATCAGCCCCAGCATTTT.

The J gene is TRBJ2-5, the V gene TRBV20-1; TRBD2 agrees at 11 bases. CDR1 and CDR2 from the germline V gene are DFQATT and SNEGSKA (reference sequence). V was clipped by 3 bases and J by 5 bases; unmatched bases: 8. The CDR3 length is 15 residues. The CDR3 loop reads CSASLASGRRETQYF. CDR3 bases: TGCAGTGCTAGTTTGGCTAGCGGGAGGAGGGAGACCCAGTACTTC.

This clonotype has at least ten counts. One end of the junction fails to match germline, which may point to a read error. The chain employs TRBV7-9 and TRBJ2-5; D is perhaps TRBD2 (6 bases). Germline assignment: CDR1 SEHNR and CDR2 FQNEAQ (reference sequence). The CDR3 consists of 14 residues. CDR3 DNA: TGTGCCAGCAGCTTAGGACAGCCGTGGGGAGGTGTTCAATTC. Protein: CASSLGQPWGGVQF. The complete variable domain, with remaining parts taken from reference TRBV7-9 and TRBJ2-5, reads DTGVSQNPRHKITKRGQNVTFRCDPISEHNRLYWYRQTLGQGPEFLTYFQNEAQLEKSRLLSDRFSAERPKGSFSTLEIQRTEQGDSAMYLCASSLGQPWGGVQFGPGTRLLVL.

With respect to this clonotype: Germline is not matched at one junction end, which may reflect a read error. The chain combines TRBV7-9 with TRBJ2-2, with TRBD1 as a possible D gene (6 bases). The CDR3 has 14 residues. Germline CDR1 reads SEHNR; CDR2 reads FQNEAQ (reference sequence). CDR3 DNA sequence: TGTGCCAGCAGCATAACAGGGTTCGCCGGGGAACTGTTTTTT. The encoded protein is CASSITGFAGELFF.

J is TRBJ1-1 and V is TRBV7-2, with D uncertain. Germline V CDR1 and CDR2: SGHTA, FQGNSA. The CDR3 has 14 residues. V lost 7 bases and J lost 6, with 18 bases in between. The chain's CDR3 is CASNLTQESSEAFF. For the CDR3, the DNA is TGTGCCAGCAATTTAACACAAGAGTCCTCTGAAGCTTTCTTT. Full variable domain (rest looked up from reference TRBV7-2 and TRBJ1-1): GAGVSQSPSNKVTEKGKDVELRCDPISGHTALYWYRQSLGQGLEFLIYFQGNSAPDKSGLPSDRFSAERTGGSVSTLTIQRTQQEDSAVYLCASNLTQESSEAFFGQGTRLTVV.

The chain has TRBV20-1 and TRBJ2-7, with 11 bases identical to TRBD2. Looked up from germline, CDR1 is DFQATT and CDR2 is SNEGSKA (reference sequence). With 2 bases clipped from V and 5 bases from J, the junction kept 8 bases outside the gene matches. The CDR3 spans 15 residues. DNA for the CDR3: TGCAGTGCTAGACCCCTACTAGCGGGAGTAAACGAGCAGTACTTC. Translating it yields CSARPLLAGVNEQYF.

J is TRBJ1-4 and V is TRBV10-3; 10 positions match TRBD1. The CDR3 covers 15 residues. J was trimmed by 7 bases and V by 0 bases; bases with no gene match: 2. The germline V gene has CDR1 ENHRY and CDR2 SYGVKD. In DNA, the CDR3 is TGTGCCATCAGTGAGTCGGGACAGGGGAGTGAAAAACTGTTTTTT. This translates into CAISESGQGSEKLFF.